Below are 2 T cell receptor beta chains sequenced from a single sample in a study of cytomegalovirus exposure and HLA in healthy donors (dated by TCRdb to 2016 to 2017). Library prep was done by the immunoSEQ multiplex PCR assay. For the multiplex PCR, a mixture combining 60 forward primers for TCR Vbeta segments and 13 reverse primers for TCR Jbeta segments was used. TCRdb carries this immuneACCESS record with in-frame sequences only. Its versions omit some clonotypes, under half of them owing to an unresolved V gene in the studies checked, with the rest unexplained. The sample includes 200,000 to 250,000 clones, with 55% to 75% observed a single time. About 2.8% of the sample is in the top ten clones. Sequencing was carried out using PBMCs. The receptors originated from a man aged 35 to 55 in good health and CMV-seropositive.

This clone was counted a few times. V is TRBV5-6 and J is TRBJ2-7; D is perhaps TRBD1 (6 bases). The CDR3 totals 14 residues. Germline loops: CDR1 SGHDT, CDR2 YYEEEE. V lost 2 bases to trimming and J lost 7 bases, with 16 bases between them. Here the CDR3 DNA reads TGTGCCAGCAGCTTAGGACAGCCCTGGCGGGAGCAGTACTTC. It translates to CASSLGQPWREQYF.

The rearrangement links TRBV6-1 to TRBJ2-1; no clear D gene. V was cut by 0 bases and J by 0 bases, with 6 bases left in between. The CDR3 spans 15 residues. Germline CDR1 MNHNS, CDR2 SASEGT. The CDR3 protein is CASSEATASYNEQFF. The DNA of the CDR3 is TGTGCCAGCAGTGAAGCCACTGCCTCCTACAATGAGCAGTTCTTC.